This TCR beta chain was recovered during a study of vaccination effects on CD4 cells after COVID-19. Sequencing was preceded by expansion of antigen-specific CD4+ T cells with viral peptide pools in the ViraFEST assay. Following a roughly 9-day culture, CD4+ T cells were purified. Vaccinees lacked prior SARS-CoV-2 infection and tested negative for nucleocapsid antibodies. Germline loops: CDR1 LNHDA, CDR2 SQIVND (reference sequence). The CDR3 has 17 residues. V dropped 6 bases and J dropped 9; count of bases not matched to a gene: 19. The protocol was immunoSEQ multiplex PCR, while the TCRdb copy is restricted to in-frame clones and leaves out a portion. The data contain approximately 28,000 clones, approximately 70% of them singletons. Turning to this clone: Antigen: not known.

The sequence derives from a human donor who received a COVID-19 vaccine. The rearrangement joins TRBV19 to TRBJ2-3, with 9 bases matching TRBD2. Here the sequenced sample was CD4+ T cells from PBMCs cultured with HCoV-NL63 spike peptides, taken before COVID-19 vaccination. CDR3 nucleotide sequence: TGTGCCAGTAGGACACACGCTAGCGGGGCCGCAAGGGGGACGCAGTATTTT. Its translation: CASRTHASGAARGTQYF.